These T cell receptor beta chains were read from a single sample in a study of cytomegalovirus exposure and HLA in healthy donors. The protocol was immunoSEQ multiplex PCR, while the TCRdb copy is restricted to in-frame clones and leaves out a portion. The sample table sets out around 140,000 clones. Source material: PBMCs. The receptors were sampled from a male donor in good health and CMV-seronegative. The conserved cysteine and the conserved F or W are not part of the CDR3 here.

TRBJ2-1,TRBV7-8,ASSSHLTGAGGNEQF
TRBJ2-7,TRBV7-9,AAGGQGSYEQY
TRBJ2-5,TRBV6-9,ASSYAGGQTIETQY
TRBJ2-7,TRBV29-1,SVGQHGAEQY
TRBJ1-6,TRBV7-6,ASSLGAGGFSLSPLH
TRBJ2-2,TRBV9,ASSRRTGTNTGELF
TRBJ1-5,TRBV30,AWSTDVAGGAQH
TRBJ1-2,TRBV4-3,ASSQDAGPYYGYT
TRBJ2-3,TRBV27,ASSFLAGHTDTQY
TRBJ1-2,TRBV6-1,ASSESGTAYGYT
TRBJ2-5,TRBV6-5,ASSYYAGKETQY
TRBJ2-3,TRBV9,ASSDSGGGATQY
TRBJ2-3,TRBV19,ASSTGRLADTQY
TRBJ1-5,TRBV9,ASSSGPHGDNLNQPQH
TRBJ1-1,TRBV9,ASSPDNLYLNTEAF
TRBJ1-2,TRBV5-1,ASSSGQGHGYT
TRBJ1-5,TRBV19,AGSSQGNQPQH
TRBJ2-7,TRBV14,ASSQQVSEQY
TRBJ2-2,TRBV9,ASSVDPERFGELF
TRBJ2-2,TRBV6-5,ASRGGTRITGELF
TRBJ2-7,TRBV5-6,ASSLLGTGYYEQY
TRBJ1-1,TRBV18,ASSPIEGSVSTEAF
TRBJ2-5,TRBV5-1,ASSHAPGGGGRRETQY
TRBJ1-1,TRBV25-1,ASSPQENTEAF
TRBJ1-1,TRBV25-1,ASSERGEAF
TRBJ1-3,TRBV5-4,ASSFGGQRENTIY
TRBJ2-5,TRBV5-1,ASSFVGGETQY
TRBJ1-1,TRBV4-2,ASEPGQGNTEAF
TRBJ1-1,TRBV15,ATSGGGANTEAF
TRBJ1-4,TRBV30,AWSVGGSGGEKLF
TRBJ2-7,TRBV5-1,ASSWDRGAGQY
TRBJ2-7,TRBV28,ASTRTGRSYEQY
TRBJ1-1,TRBV5-1,ASRHGGPEAF
TRBJ1-2,TRBV7-6,ASSLARQGVGGYT
TRBJ1-1,TRBV18,ASSGGDLNTEAF
TRBJ1-3,TRBV6-5,ASRTVASGNTIY
TRBJ2-7,TRBV6-1,ASSESGGLYEQY
TRBJ2-1,TRBV18,ASSLLYTGTSGQSQF
TRBJ2-4,TRBV30,AWRDSGTTKNIQY
TRBJ2-7,TRBV19,ASSPTQAYEQY
TRBJ1-2,TRBV19,ASSVARDRTNYGYT
TRBJ2-4,TRBV7-3,ASSLGSAGGNIQY
TRBJ2-1,TRBV30,AWRRQRGDNEQF
TRBJ2-5,TRBV6-5,ASSYRSAGRQETQY
TRBJ1-1,TRBV28,ASKGTGNTEAF
TRBJ1-2,TRBV28,ASSSTARSDYGYT
TRBJ1-2,TRBV6-6,ASTLGTLGGYT
TRBJ1-1,TRBV5-8,ASSLLLWGSRPTEAF
TRBJ2-7,TRBV18,ASSPPASYEQY
TRBJ1-5,TRBV7-7,ASSLDRGQPQH
TRBJ2-1,TRBV7-9,ASSPTGQTLYNEQF
TRBJ2-7,TRBV5-1,ASSLGLGEYEQY
TRBJ2-3,TRBV9,ASSTRTAGGTDTQY
TRBJ2-2,TRBV11-2,ASSLVRGLDTGELF
TRBJ1-5,TRBV27,ASSQDRAHQPQH
TRBJ2-7,TRBV6-5,ASSYLSPSGVYEQY
TRBJ1-2,TRBV12-5,ASGLVNLPLHYGYT
TRBJ1-5,TRBV7-9,ASSLSSPLGLANQPQH
TRBJ1-6,TRBV19,ASRPQGLDSPLH
TRBJ1-2,TRBV11-2,ASRSDRGNYGYT